This entry features one T cell receptor beta chain sequence. These data come from a study of cytomegalovirus exposure and HLA in healthy donors. The trim removed 6 bases at V and 8 bases at J, leaving 7 bases unmatched. Germline values: CDR1 SQVTM, CDR2 ANQGSEA. This CDR3 has 12 residues. The study ran its PCR with 60 Vbeta and 13 Jbeta primers. As originally analysed: Roughly 11 million shared chains were among roughly 81 million unique TCR beta chains counted in a later analysis. TCRdb keeps only in-frame clones here, not all; method: immunoSEQ multiplex PCR. The V and J calls and the clone size are those of that table, but D and trimming were determined from the DNA. The sample includes 35,000 to 45,000 clones, 40% to 60% of them seen just once.

This sequence originates from a human donor in good health. Sequences were obtained from PBMCs. The gene calls are TRBV29-1 and TRBJ1-2, with 9 bases lining up with TRBD1. The CDR3 reads CSVKQGAGGYTF. The CDR3 DNA follows: TGCAGCGTGAAACAGGGGGCTGGAGGCTACACCTTC.